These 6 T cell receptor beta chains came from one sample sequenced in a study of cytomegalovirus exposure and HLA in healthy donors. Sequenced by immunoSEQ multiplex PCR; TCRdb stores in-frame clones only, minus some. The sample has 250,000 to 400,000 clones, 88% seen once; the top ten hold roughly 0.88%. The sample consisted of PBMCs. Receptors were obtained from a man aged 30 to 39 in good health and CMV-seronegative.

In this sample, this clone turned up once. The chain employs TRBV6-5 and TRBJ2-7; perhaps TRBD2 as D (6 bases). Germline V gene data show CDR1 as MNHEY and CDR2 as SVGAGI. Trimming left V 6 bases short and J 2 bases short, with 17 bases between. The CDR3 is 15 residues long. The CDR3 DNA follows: TGTGCCAGCAGGATGATGACGGGAGAGGCCTACGAGCAGTACTTC. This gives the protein CASRMMTGEAYEQYF.

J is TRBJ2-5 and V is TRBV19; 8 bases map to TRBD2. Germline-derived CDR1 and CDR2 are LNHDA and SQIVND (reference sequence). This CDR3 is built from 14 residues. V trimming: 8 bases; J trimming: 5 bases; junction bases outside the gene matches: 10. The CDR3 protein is CASRTGRGGETQYF. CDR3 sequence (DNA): TGTGCCAGTCGGACCGGGAGGGGCGGGGAGACCCAGTACTTC.

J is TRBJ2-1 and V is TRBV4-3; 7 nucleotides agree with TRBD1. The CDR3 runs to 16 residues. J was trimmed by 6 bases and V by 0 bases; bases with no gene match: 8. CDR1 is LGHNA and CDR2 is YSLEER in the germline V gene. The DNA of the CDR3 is TGCGCCAGCAGCCAAGATGCCGGACAGGCCTCCAATGAGCAGTTCTTC. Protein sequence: CASSQDAGQASNEQFF.

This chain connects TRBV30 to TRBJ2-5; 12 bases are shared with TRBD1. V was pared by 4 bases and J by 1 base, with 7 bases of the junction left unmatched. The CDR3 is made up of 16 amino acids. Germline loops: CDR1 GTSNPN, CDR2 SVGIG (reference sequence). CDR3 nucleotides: TGTGCCTGGAATAGCCTGGGACAGGGGGCCCAAGAGACCCAGTACTTC. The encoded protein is CAWNSLGQGAQETQYF.

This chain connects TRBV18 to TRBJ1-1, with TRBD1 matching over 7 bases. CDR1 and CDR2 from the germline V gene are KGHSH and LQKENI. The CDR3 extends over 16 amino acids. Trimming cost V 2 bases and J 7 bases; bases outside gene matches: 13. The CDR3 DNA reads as TGTGCCAGCTCACCAACTCAAACAGGGGCGCGGGGTGAAGCTTTCTTT. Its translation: CASSPTQTGARGEAFF. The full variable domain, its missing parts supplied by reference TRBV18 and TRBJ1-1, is NAGVMQNPRHLVRRRGQEARLRCSPMKGHSHVYWYRQLPEEGLKFMVYLQKENIIDESGMPKERFSAEFPKEGPSILRIQQVVRGDSAAYFCASSPTQTGARGEAFFGQGTRLTVV.

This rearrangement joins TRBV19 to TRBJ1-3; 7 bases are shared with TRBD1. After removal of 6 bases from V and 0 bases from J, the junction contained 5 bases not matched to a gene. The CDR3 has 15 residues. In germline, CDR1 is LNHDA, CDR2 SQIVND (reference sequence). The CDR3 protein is CASSRQGGSGNTIYF. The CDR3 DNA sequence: TGTGCCAGTAGCCGACAGGGAGGCTCTGGAAACACCATATATTTT.